This TCR beta chain emerged from a study of cytomegalovirus exposure and HLA in healthy donors (TCRdb year 2017). Concerning the study at large: According to an earlier analysis of a few hundred of the donors, about 179 million T cells yielded 117 million unique TCR beta sequences and around 300 Gb of sequence data. The study combined high-throughput TCR immunosequencing, statistical association of individual TCRs with disease status, and machine learning to predict cytomegalovirus infection status. HLA typing covered class I and class II loci at four-digit resolution. Every repertoire in the discovery cohort had been generated on one and the same sequencing platform. Roughly 310 gigabases of sequencing data and 70 million to 100 million unique TCR sequences were included in an early release covering 500 to 750 HLA-typed donors. Among a few hundred genotyped donors of the cohort, an average of approximately 240,000 unique TCR beta nucleotide sequences were sequenced per donor, roughly a sixth of them non-productive. A later genetic analysis took genome-wide SNP genotypes for about three fifths of the 666 donors and used that subset as a discovery cohort. The study profiled the T cell repertoires of hundreds of subjects by immunosequencing and related them to cytomegalovirus serostatus. Because of strong linkage in the cohort, roughly five DR-DQ haplotypes were treated as single units for association and clustering. An earlier analysis of around 580 of the donors used high-throughput TCR beta sequencing to judge whether each TCR beta V gene segment behaved as functional or pseudogenic. In addition to the first cohort of 666 subjects, a separate validation cohort of under 150 different subjects was used. A later analysis re-analyzed previously published TCR beta repertoires from 666 donors and added high-resolution HLA genotyping to study TCR occurrence patterns. The number of donors typed differed by locus, with roughly 629-640 for A, B, C, DRB1 and DQB1, more than 500 for DQA1, 600 to 610 for DPA1, and under 490 for DPB1. Of the 300 to 450 genotyped donors, around 81% fell in the genetic ancestry cluster associated with self-reported Caucasian donors. Rather than drawing on any new phenotypic data, the later analysis identified candidate immune exposures from TCR beta sequences and the way those sequences occurred across donors. The study aimed to test whether cataloging public T cell receptors could reveal signatures of past pathogen exposure. Donor age, sex, ethnicity and CMV serostatus were compiled together with the repertoire data.

Paper-wide results and their limitations: Most TCR sequences were observed very rarely across donors, whereas some public TCRs were present in many individuals. In the study, about 150 TCR beta chains were listed as associated with cytomegalovirus. In a later analysis, more than 15,000 TCR beta sequences were associated with specific HLA alleles at a false discovery rate of 0.05. Presence/absence analyses assumed roughly uniform sequencing depth across donors, an assumption that may not hold. The classifier was reported to diagnose cytomegalovirus status with high specificity and sensitivity in both the original cohort and the validation cohort. Roughly 17 rarely observed V segments, including chromosome 9 orphons, were excluded from the earlier analysis of approximately 600 of the donors because counts were too low. V-gene and J-gene trimming of TCR beta chains was associated with a missense DCLRE1C variant in a later genetic analysis, and the association was replicated in an independent cohort. HLA typing was unavailable for some donors at each locus, so association tests used only the typed subset. Linkage disequilibrium might explain the correlated functional status among segregating V segments, but an unknown experimental factor could not be ruled out. A further reported finding was that TCR beta sequences accurately predicted the HLA-A and HLA-B alleles for most subjects in the first cohort. Three of the identified cytomegalovirus-associated TCR beta chains were confirmed in vitro to be specific for cytomegalovirus antigens. It was suggested by the authors that the approach could potentially be generalized to other disease states and immunological phenotypes. Several of the top co-occurrence clusters appeared to be linked to parvovirus B19, influenza, CMV and Epstein-Barr virus, according to a later analysis. An earlier analysis of 450 to 750 of the donors showed that most TCR beta V segments appeared in productive rearrangements either about 87% or about 30% of the time, which broadly matched IMGT annotations. Only TCR beta chains were sequenced in this cohort, and the absence of alpha or paired-chain data limited detectable features. In a later analysis, HLA-associated TCR beta chains were found to be more clonally expanded and to have lower generation probabilities than equally common non-associated chains. According to a later analysis, most CMV-associated TCR beta chains appeared to be HLA-restricted, and the HLA associations seemed to be driven largely by CMV exposure. Strong co-occurrence of HLA alleles, especially DR and DQ, made assigning TCR associations to individual alleles difficult. The only immune exposure information available for the cohort was CMV serostatus. Compared with the approximately 670-donor mean, donors in an Asian-associated ancestry cluster had fewer N-insertions in productive TCRs, according to a later genetic analysis. The sequencing pipeline was judged likely to have produced a cluster of highly shared sequence variants as a technical artifact. In a later analysis, the rate of TCR association differed among HLA loci, with DRB1 alleles having the most associated TCRs and HLA-C alleles having the fewest.

Library prep was done by the immunoSEQ multiplex PCR assay. For the multiplex PCR, a mixture combining 60 forward primers for TCR Vbeta segments and 13 reverse primers for TCR Jbeta segments was used. The CDR3 region of rearranged TCR beta genes was amplified from genomic DNA by a multiplex PCR assay. Amplified TCR beta libraries were sequenced as 87-base-pair reads on the Illumina HiSeq System. Per the original workflow: In a later analysis, tens of millions of unique TCR beta chains were counted across the 500 to 850 repertoires, and roughly 10 million of these chains were shared by at least two donors. To remove PCR and sequencing errors, raw reads were error-corrected and collapsed into unique sequences using a nearest-neighbor algorithm that merged closely related sequences. Alignment of CDR3 sequences to IMGT reference sequences was used to assign V, D and J gene segments. For a sequence to be retained, a match of at least six nucleotides to both a V gene segment and a J gene segment was required. A rearrangement was called productive if the CDR3 had no stop codons and remained in frame with V and J, and every other rearrangement was called non-productive. CDR3 was defined by IMGT convention, running from the second conserved V-encoded cysteine to the conserved J-encoded phenylalanine. The earlier analysis of roughly 590 of the donors excluded sequences that lacked an unambiguous match to a single V gene segment. In an earlier analysis of a few hundred of the donors, V segments were called functional above 56.7% productive rearrangements and were called segregating when the between-donor standard deviation exceeded 5%. To diagnose cytomegalovirus status from the catalog of TCR beta chain sequences, a statistical classification framework was built. A later analysis assigned V and J genes by comparing TCR nucleotide sequences with IMGT/GENE-DB human TR gene sequences. The TCRdist pipeline was used in a later analysis to assign CDR3 sequences and most-parsimonious VDJ recombination scenarios. In a later analysis, each TCR beta chain was defined by its CDR3 amino acid sequence together with its V-gene family, and reads without a unique V-gene family were excluded. To address suspected cross-contamination and a sequencing artifact, a later analysis removed roughly 580 highly shared, low-generation-probability nucleotide sequences. A later analysis calculated a clonal expansion index for each public chain from normalized within-repertoire ranks of inferred template counts. In a later analysis, generation probabilities were computed with a VDJ recombination model fitted to out-of-frame rearrangements, and the resulting probabilities were checked against IGoR. In a later analysis, TCR-TCR, TCR-HLA and TCR-CMV co-occurrence was scored with hypergeometric tests, and a repertoire-size bias correction was applied to TCR pairs. To estimate false discovery rates, a later analysis permuted the HLA or CMV assignments 20 times. In a later analysis, co-occurring TCRs were grouped with DBSCAN, and TCRdist sequence similarity was added when clustering was performed within HLA-allele-positive subsets. Repertoires with fewer than 30,000 or more than 120,000 public chains were left out of co-occurrence clustering, as were five repertoires with anomalous nucleotide sharing. Imported from immuneACCESS, the table was reduced by TCRdb to in-frame sequences with V and J called. These copies leave out some clones; in studies compared against another copy, an unresolved V gene accounts for under half, and the cause of the remainder is not known. From that table come the V and J calls and clone size; the DNA was used to work out D and trimming. The sample table shows about 150,000 clones, and under 90% are seen once. Clones ranked in the top ten supply 1.9% of the sample.

About this clone itself: Its cognate antigen has yet to be identified. Qualities for individual bases were not recorded, and no much larger clone is one base off.

In total, fewer than 750 healthy bone marrow donors made up the cohort. Cohort members were all nominally healthy when sampled, although unrecorded immune exposures were likely present. The donor tested CMV seronegative and was one of the 352 seronegative cohort members. Every donor gave a peripheral blood sample, and the peripheral blood mononuclear cells from that sample were used for TCR beta sequencing. Genomic DNA was extracted from the blood cell samples with the Qiagen DNeasy Blood Extraction Kit. The receptor was isolated from a man in his late teens or twenties in good health and CMV-seronegative. What was sequenced was PBMCs.

In nucleotides, the sequence is TGTGCCAGCAGTTTACCAGGGGAAATCAACAATGAGCAGTTCTTC. This gives the protein CASSLPGEINNEQFF. Here the chain combines TRBV28 and TRBJ2-1, with a weak D call of TRBD1 (6 bases match). Reading the germline V gene gives CDR1 MDHEN and CDR2 SYDVKM. The CDR3 holds 15 amino acids from the cysteine to the phenylalanine. Solely the CDR3 DNA is kept, with 45 bases framed from the first base. V loses 2 bases, J loses 5 bases, and the germline ends lie 13 bases apart.